Sequencing of this T cell receptor (beta chain) was carried out in a study of T cell responses to AZD1222 COVID-19 vaccine. Study observations and caveats: The sample set comprised mostly white British donors with more females, and clonal diversity was possibly underestimated.

Profiled with immunoSEQ multiplex PCR; TCRdb holds only in-frame clones, not every one. The sample has about 25,000 clones, 80% to 90% seen once. The CDR3 is made up of 17 amino acids. Turning to this clone: The antigen remains unidentified.

The TCR sequence derives from an adult who received the AZD1222 COVID-19 vaccine. The source material was peripheral blood, sampled 28 days after the second AZD1222 dose. The chain joins TRBV21-1 to TRBJ2-1; the tabulated D call, TRBD2, remains unverified against the DNA. TRBV21-1 is noted as a pseudogene. This CDR3 is CASSPRTSGSQYNEQFF. The CDR3 DNA reads TGTGCCAGCAGCCCCCGGACTAGCGGGAGTCAGTACAATGAGCAGTTCTTC.